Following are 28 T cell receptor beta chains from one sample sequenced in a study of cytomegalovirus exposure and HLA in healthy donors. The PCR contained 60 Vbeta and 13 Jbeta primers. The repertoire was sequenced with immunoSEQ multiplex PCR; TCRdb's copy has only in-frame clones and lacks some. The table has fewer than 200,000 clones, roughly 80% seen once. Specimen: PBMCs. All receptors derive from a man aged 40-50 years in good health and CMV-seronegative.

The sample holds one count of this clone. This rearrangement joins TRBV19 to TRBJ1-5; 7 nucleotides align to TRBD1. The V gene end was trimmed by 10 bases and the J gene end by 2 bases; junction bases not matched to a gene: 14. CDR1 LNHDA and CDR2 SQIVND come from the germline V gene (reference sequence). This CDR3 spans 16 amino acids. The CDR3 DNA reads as TGTGCCACCTACCCGGGGGGGCAGGGGGGCAATCAGCCCCAGCATTTT. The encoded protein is CATYPGGQGGNQPQHF.

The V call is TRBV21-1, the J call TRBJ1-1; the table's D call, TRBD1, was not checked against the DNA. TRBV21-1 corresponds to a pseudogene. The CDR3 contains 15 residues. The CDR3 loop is CASSKALGRDTEAFF. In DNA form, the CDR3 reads TGTGCCAGCAGCAAAGCGCTGGGGCGAGACACTGAAGCTTTCTTT.

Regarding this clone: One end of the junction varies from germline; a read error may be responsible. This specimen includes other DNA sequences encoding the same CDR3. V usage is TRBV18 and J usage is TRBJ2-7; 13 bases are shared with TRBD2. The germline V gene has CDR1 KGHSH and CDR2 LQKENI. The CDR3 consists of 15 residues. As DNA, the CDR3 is TGTGCCAGCTCACCCGGACTAGCGGGGGCCTACGAACAGTACTTC. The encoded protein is CASSPGLAGAYEQYF.

This CDR3 is CAWRRTGAGFGGYTF. The CDR3 DNA is TGTGCCTGGAGAAGGACAGGGGCCGGTTTTGGGGGCTACACCTTC. The chain uses TRBV30 and TRBJ1-2, with 9 bases that match TRBD1. The germline gives CDR1 GTSNPN, CDR2 SVGIG (reference sequence). CDR3 length equals 15 residues. Germline trimming cut 3 bases from V and 8 bases from J; bases unmatched to any gene: 13.

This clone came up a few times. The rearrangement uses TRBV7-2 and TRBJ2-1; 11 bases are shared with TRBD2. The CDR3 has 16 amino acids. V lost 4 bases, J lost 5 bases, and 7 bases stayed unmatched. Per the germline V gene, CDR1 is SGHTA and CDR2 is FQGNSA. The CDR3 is CASSSDSGRVNNEQFF. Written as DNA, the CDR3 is TGTGCCAGCAGCTCAGATAGCGGGAGGGTAAACAATGAGCAGTTCTTC.

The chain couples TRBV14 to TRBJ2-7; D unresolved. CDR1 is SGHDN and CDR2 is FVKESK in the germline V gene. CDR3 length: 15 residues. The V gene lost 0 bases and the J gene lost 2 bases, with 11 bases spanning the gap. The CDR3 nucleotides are TGTGCCAGCAGCCAAGATAAGAACGAGGCCTACGAGCAGTACTTC. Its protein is CASSQDKNEAYEQYF.

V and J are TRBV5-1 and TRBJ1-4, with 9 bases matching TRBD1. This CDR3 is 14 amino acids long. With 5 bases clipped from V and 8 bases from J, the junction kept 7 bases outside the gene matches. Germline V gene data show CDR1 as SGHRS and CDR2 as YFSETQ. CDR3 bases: TGCGCCAGCAGTTCCGGGACAGGGAACGAAAAACTGTTTTTT. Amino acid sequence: CASSSGTGNEKLFF. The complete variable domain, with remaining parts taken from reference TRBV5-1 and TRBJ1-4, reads KAGVTQTPRYLIKTRGQQVTLSCSPISGHRSVSWYQQTPGQGLQFLFEYFSETQRNKGNFPGRFSGRQFSNSRSEMNVSTLELGDSALYLCASSSGTGNEKLFFGSGTQLSVL.

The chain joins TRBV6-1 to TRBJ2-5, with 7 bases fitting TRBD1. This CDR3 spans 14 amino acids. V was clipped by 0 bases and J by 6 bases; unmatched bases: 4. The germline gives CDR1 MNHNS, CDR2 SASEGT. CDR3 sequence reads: CASSEATGRQTQYF. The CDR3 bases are TGTGCCAGCAGTGAAGCGACAGGGAGACAGACCCAGTACTTC.

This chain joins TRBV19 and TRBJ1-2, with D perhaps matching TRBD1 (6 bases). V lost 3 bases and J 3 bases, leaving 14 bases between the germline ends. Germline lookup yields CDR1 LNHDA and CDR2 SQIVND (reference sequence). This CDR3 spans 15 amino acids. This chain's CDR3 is CASSIGGGGYYGYTF. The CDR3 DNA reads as TGTGCCAGTAGTATCGGTGGGGGGGGCTACTATGGCTACACCTTC.

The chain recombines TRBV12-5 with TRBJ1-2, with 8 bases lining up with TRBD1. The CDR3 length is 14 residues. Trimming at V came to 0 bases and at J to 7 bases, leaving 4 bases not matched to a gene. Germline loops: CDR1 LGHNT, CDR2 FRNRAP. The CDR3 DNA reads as TGTGCTAGTGGTTTGGTGACAGGGGTGGGTGGCTACACCTTC. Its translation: CASGLVTGVGGYTF.

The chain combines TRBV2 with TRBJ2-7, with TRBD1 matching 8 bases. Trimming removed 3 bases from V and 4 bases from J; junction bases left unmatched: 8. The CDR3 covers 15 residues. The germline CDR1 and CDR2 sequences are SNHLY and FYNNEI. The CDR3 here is CASSDDRGNTYEQYF. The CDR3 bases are TGTGCCAGCAGTGACGACAGGGGAAACACATACGAGCAGTACTTC.

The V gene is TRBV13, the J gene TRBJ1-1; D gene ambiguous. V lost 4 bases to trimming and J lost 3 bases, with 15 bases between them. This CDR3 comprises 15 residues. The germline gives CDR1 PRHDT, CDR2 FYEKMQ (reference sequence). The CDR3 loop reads CASSSGPRLDTEAFF. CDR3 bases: TGTGCCAGCAGCTCAGGTCCCAGGTTGGACACTGAAGCTTTCTTT. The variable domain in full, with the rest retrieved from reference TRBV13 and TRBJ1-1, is AAGVIQSPRHLIKEKRETATLKCYPIPRHDTVYWYQQGPGQDPQFLISFYEKMQSDKGSIPDRFSAQQFSDYHSELNMSSLELGDSALYFCASSSGPRLDTEAFFGQGTRLTVV.

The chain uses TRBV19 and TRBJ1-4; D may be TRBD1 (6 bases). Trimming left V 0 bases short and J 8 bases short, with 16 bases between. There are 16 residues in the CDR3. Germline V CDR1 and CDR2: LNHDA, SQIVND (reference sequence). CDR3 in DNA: TGTGCCAGTAGTATAGATTGGGGGGGCGCGGGAGAAAAACTGTTTTTT. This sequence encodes CASSIDWGGAGEKLFF. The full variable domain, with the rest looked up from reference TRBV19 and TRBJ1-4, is DGGITQSPKYLFRKEGQNVTLSCEQNLNHDAMYWYRQDPGQGLRLIYYSQIVNDFQKGDIAEGYSVSREKKESFPLTVTSAQKNPTAFYLCASSIDWGGAGEKLFFGSGTQLSVL.

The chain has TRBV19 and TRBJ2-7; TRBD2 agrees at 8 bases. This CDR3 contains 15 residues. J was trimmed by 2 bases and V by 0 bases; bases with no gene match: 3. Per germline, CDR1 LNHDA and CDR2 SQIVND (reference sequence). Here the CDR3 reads CASSIEAGVPYEQYF. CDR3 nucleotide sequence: TGTGCCAGTAGTATAGAAGCGGGAGTTCCCTACGAGCAGTACTTC.

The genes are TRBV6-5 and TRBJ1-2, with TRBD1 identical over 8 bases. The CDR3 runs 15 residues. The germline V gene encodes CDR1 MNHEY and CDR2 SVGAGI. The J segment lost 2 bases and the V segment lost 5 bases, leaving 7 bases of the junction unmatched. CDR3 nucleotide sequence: TGTGCCAGCAGTCGTGAACACAGGGGGAACTATGGCTACACCTTC. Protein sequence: CASSREHRGNYGYTF.

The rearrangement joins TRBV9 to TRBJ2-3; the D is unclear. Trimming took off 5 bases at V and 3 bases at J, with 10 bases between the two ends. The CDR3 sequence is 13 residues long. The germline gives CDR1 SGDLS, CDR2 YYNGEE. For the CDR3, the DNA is TGTGCCAGCAGTGGAGTTGGGACAGATACGCAGTATTTT. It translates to CASSGVGTDTQYF.

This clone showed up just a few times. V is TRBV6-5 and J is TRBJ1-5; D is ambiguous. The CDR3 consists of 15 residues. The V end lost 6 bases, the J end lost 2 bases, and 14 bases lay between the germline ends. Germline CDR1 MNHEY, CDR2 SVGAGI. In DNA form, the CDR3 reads TGTGCCAGCAGCCTAGGGAGGTCGGGCAATCAGCCCCAGCATTTT. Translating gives CASSLGRSGNQPQHF.

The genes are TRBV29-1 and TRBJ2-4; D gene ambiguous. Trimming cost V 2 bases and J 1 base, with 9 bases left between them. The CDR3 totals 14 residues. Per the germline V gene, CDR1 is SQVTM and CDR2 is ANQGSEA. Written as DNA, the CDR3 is TGCAGCGTTGAAATATGGGCTGCCAAAAACATTCAGTACTTC. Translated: CSVEIWAAKNIQYF.

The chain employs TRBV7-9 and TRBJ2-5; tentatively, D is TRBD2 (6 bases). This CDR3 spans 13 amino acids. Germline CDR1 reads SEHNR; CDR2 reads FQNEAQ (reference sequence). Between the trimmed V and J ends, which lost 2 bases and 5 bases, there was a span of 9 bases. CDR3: CASSLRERETQYF. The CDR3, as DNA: TGTGCCAGCAGCTTACGGGAGCGGGAGACCCAGTACTTC.

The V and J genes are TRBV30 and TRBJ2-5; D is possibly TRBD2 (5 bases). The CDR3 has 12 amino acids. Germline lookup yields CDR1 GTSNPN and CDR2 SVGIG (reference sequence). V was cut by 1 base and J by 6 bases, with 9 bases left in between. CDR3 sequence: CAWSEVAQTQYF. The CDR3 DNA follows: TGTGCCTGGAGTGAGGTAGCGCAGACCCAGTACTTC.

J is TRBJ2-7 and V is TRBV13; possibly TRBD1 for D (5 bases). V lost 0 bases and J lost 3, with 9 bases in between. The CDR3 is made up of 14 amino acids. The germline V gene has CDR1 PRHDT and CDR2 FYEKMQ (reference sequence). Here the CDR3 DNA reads TGTGCCAGCAGCTTAGGTGGCAGGGTCTACGAGCAGTACTTC. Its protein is CASSLGGRVYEQYF.

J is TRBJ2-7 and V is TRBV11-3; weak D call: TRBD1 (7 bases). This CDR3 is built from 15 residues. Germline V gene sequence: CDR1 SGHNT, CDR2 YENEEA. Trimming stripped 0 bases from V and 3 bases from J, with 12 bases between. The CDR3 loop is CASSLEAGGGYEQYF. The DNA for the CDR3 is TGTGCCAGCAGCTTAGAGGCAGGGGGAGGCTACGAGCAGTACTTC.

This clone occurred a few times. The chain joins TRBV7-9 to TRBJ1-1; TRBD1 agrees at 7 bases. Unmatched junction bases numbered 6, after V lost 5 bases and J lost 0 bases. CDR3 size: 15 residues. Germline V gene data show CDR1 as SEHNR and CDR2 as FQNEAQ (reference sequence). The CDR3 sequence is CASSPSTGMNTEAFF. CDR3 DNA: TGTGCCAGCAGCCCGTCGACAGGGATGAACACTGAAGCTTTCTTT. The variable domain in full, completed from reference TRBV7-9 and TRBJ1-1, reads DTGVSQNPRHKITKRGQNVTFRCDPISEHNRLYWYRQTLGQGPEFLTYFQNEAQLEKSRLLSDRFSAERPKGSFSTLEIQRTEQGDSAMYLCASSPSTGMNTEAFFGQGTRLTVV.

DNA for the CDR3: TGCGCCAGCAGCCAAGATGACAGGGTCTCCTACAATGAGCAGTTCTTC. Its translation is CASSQDDRVSYNEQFF. The chain is built from TRBV4-3 and TRBJ2-1; 7 bases fit TRBD1. The germline gives CDR1 LGHNA, CDR2 YSLEER. The CDR3 is made up of 16 amino acids. The ends lost 0 bases at V and 0 bases at J; junction bases unmatched: 2.

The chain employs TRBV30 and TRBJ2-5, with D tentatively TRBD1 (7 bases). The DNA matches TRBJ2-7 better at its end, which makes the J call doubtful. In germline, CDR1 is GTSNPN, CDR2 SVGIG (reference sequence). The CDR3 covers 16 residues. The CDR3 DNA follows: TGTGCCTGGAGTAACACAGGGGACTCTATATCCTACGAGCAGTACTTC. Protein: CAWSNTGDSISYEQYF.

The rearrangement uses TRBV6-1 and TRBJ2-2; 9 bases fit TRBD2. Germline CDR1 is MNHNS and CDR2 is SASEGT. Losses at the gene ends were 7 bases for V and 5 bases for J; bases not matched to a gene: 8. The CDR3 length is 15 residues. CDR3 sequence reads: CASKAGGPWTGELFF. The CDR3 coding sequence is TGTGCCAGCAAGGCGGGGGGGCCGTGGACCGGGGAGCTGTTTTTT.

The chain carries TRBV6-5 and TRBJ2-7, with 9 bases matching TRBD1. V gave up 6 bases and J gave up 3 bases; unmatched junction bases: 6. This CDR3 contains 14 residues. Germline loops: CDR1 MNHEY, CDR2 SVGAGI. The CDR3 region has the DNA TGTGCCAGCAGAGGGACAGGGCGGCTCTACGAGCAGTACTTC. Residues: CASRGTGRLYEQYF.

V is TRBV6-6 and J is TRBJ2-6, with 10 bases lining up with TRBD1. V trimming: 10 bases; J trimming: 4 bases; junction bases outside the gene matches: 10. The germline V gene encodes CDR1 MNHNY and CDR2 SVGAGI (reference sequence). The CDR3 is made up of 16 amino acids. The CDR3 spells CATLTGGADGANVLTF. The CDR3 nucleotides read TGTGCCACTCTGACAGGGGGCGCGGACGGGGCCAACGTCCTGACTTTC.